Reported below is one T cell receptor (beta chain). The germline CDR1 and CDR2 sequences are SGHTA and FQGNSA. J gave up 1 base and V 6 bases, and 7 bases lay outside the gene matches. The CDR3 runs 15 residues. These data originate in a study of memory CD8 T cells in hepatitis C reinfection. In the study overall: After reinfection, a couple of primary-infection resolvers became chronically infected.

Time point of the sample: late/post reinfection, 12 to 24 weeks after detection. TCR sequencing was done directly ex vivo on sorted cells, without expansion in vitro. Some clones are missing from TCRdb's copy, which holds only in-frame ones; the method was immunoSEQ multiplex PCR. The sample consists of some 50,000 clones, approximately 92% of them appearing once. This chain uses TRBV7-2 with TRBJ2-7, with 9 bases identical to TRBD2. Material: naive CD8+ T cells sorted from blood. The sequence was collected from a man younger than 35 with hepatitis C virus infection. The CDR3 nucleotides read TGTGCCAGCAGTCCGCTAGCGGGGTCATCCTACGAGCAGTACTTC. This codes for CASSPLAGSSYEQYF.